This entry lists 27 T cell receptor beta chains sequenced from one sample in a study of blood T cell repertoires in COVID-19. Clones were read by immunoSEQ multiplex PCR, and TCRdb kept only the in-frame ones, dropping some. The sample includes roughly 180,000 clones, around 77% of them seen just once. The sample comprised peripheral blood. Receptors were obtained from a man aged 55-75 years with active or convalescent COVID-19.

The V and J genes are TRBV11-2 and TRBJ2-3; possibly TRBD2 for D (6 bases). This CDR3 contains 14 residues. Germline CDR1 is SGHAT and CDR2 is FQNNGV. The ends were cut back, 5 bases at V and 4 bases at J, with 13 bases in the middle. The DNA of the CDR3 is TGTGCCAGCAGCCTTTCTAGCGTCTCAGATACGCAGTATTTT. It yields the protein CASSLSSVSDTQYF.

CDR3 bases: TGTGCCAGCAGCTTAAATGCTCAGGGTATTGGCCAGCCCCAGCATTTT. It yields the protein CASSLNAQGIGQPQHF. The chain links TRBV7-2 to TRBJ1-5, with a weak D call TRBD1 (5 bases). The CDR3 runs to 16 residues. Germline-derived CDR1 and CDR2 are SGHTA and FQGNSA. Trimming left V 2 bases short and J 7 bases short, with 18 bases between.

This sequence joins TRBV30 and TRBJ1-2; 9 nucleotides align to TRBD1. The CDR3 has 13 amino acids. Germline-derived CDR1 and CDR2 are GTSNPN and SVGIG (reference sequence). Trimming removed 4 bases from V and 8 bases from J; junction bases left unmatched: 8. This CDR3 is CAWTGTGSDGYTF. The CDR3 DNA sequence: TGTGCCTGGACCGGGACAGGGTCGGACGGCTACACCTTC.

The rearrangement joins TRBV4-1 to TRBJ1-2; 12 bases are a match to TRBD1. CDR1 and CDR2 (germline): MGHRA, YSYEKL. This CDR3 contains 16 residues. J was trimmed by 8 bases and V by 0 bases; bases with no gene match: 7. The CDR3 sequence is CASSQDEGTGGEGYTF. The CDR3 nucleotides are TGCGCCAGCAGCCAAGATGAAGGGACAGGGGGCGAAGGCTACACCTTC.

This clone has a single count. V is TRBV7-9 and J is TRBJ2-1; 11 bases map to TRBD2. The J segment lost 5 bases and the V segment lost 4 bases, leaving 7 bases of the junction unmatched. The CDR3 covers 16 residues. Germline CDR1 is SEHNR and CDR2 is FQNEAQ (reference sequence). The CDR3 nucleotides read TGTGCCAGCAGCTCCCGGACTAGCGGGTACCACAATGAGCAGTTCTTC. It translates to CASSSRTSGYHNEQFF.

This clone was seen repeatedly, ten times or more. The CDR3 bases are TGTGCCAGCAGCACCAGAGGAAACTATGGCTACACCTTC. Its protein is CASSTRGNYGYTF. V and J are TRBV5-4 and TRBJ1-2, with D unresolved. The germline gives CDR1 SGHNT, CDR2 YYREEE (reference sequence). V dropped 4 bases and J dropped 2 bases, with 9 bases sitting between them. CDR3 length equals 13 residues.

The rearrangement uses TRBV9 and TRBJ2-4; TRBD2 aligns across 9 bases. Trimming took 0 bases from V and 9 from J; bases not matched to a gene: 4. The CDR3 sequence is 14 residues long. Germline V lookup: CDR1 SGDLS, CDR2 YYNGEE. DNA of the CDR3: TGTGCCAGCAGCGTAGGGACTAGCGTGGGCATTCAGTACTTC. Its protein product is CASSVGTSVGIQYF.

The chain employs TRBV5-1 and TRBJ2-3; weak D call: TRBD2 (6 bases). Germline V gene sequence: CDR1 SGHRS, CDR2 YFSETQ. The CDR3 runs to 14 residues. Trimming stripped 0 bases from V and 3 bases from J, with 8 bases between. In DNA, the CDR3 is TGCGCCAGCAGCTTGGAGGAGGGGACAGATACGCAGTATTTT. Its translation is CASSLEEGTDTQYF. Full variable domain (rest looked up from reference TRBV5-1 and TRBJ2-3): KAGVTQTPRYLIKTRGQQVTLSCSPISGHRSVSWYQQTPGQGLQFLFEYFSETQRNKGNFPGRFSGRQFSNSRSEMNVSTLELGDSALYLCASSLEEGTDTQYFGPGTRLTVL.

The chain combines TRBV18 with TRBJ1-3; TRBD1 matches at 8 bases. Germline lookup yields CDR1 KGHSH and CDR2 LQKENI. V lost 4 bases, J lost 0 bases, and 5 bases stayed unmatched. This CDR3 region has 16 residues. The CDR3 spells CASSLGQASSGNTIYF. The CDR3, as DNA: TGTGCCAGCTCACTGGGACAGGCGAGCTCTGGAAACACCATATATTTT.

This sequence joins TRBV7-9 and TRBJ2-1; D call uncertain. This CDR3 is 12 amino acids long. CDR1 and CDR2 from the germline V gene are SEHNR and FQNEAQ (reference sequence). V was trimmed by 0 bases and J by 11 bases, leaving 8 bases between them. The CDR3 nucleotides are TGTGCCAGCAGCTTAGCGATGGGCCAGCAGTTCTTC. Amino acid sequence: CASSLAMGQQFF.

The chain recombines TRBV7-8 with TRBJ1-2; 9 bases fit TRBD1. Trimming cost V 2 bases and J 4 bases; bases outside gene matches: 8. The CDR3 loop spans 16 amino acids. Germline V gene data show CDR1 as SGHVS and CDR2 as FQNEAQ. The CDR3 protein is CASSLPGTGNVYGYTF. DNA for the CDR3: TGTGCCAGCAGCTTACCGGGGACAGGGAACGTCTATGGCTACACCTTC. The full variable domain, rest sourced from reference TRBV7-8 and TRBJ1-2, is GAGVSQSPRYKVAKRGQDVALRCDPISGHVSLFWYQQALGQGPEFLTYFQNEAQLDKSGLPSDRFFAERPEGSVSTLKIQRTQQEDSAVYLCASSLPGTGNVYGYTFGSGTRLTVV.

V usage is TRBV19 and J usage is TRBJ2-2; D is unclear. The CDR3 covers 14 residues. Germline-derived CDR1 and CDR2 are LNHDA and SQIVND (reference sequence). The V gene lost 1 base and the J gene lost 6 bases, with 9 bases spanning the gap. The CDR3 loop reads CASSIAQPAGELFF. The CDR3 region has the DNA TGTGCCAGTAGTATAGCCCAACCGGCCGGGGAGCTGTTTTTT.

This chain connects TRBV19 to TRBJ2-3; no firm D call. The V end lost 7 bases, the J end lost 7 bases, and 9 bases lay between the germline ends. The CDR3 covers 11 residues. The V gene's germline CDR1 is LNHDA and CDR2 SQIVND (reference sequence). The DNA of the CDR3 is TGTGCCAGTAAAGGAGTGAATACGCAGTATTTT. Protein: CASKGVNTQYF.

The rearrangement uses TRBV24-1 and TRBJ2-6; the D is unclear. The V and J ends lost 5 bases and 3 bases respectively, with 4 bases between them. The CDR3 consists of 13 residues. Looked up from germline, CDR1 is KGHDR and CDR2 is SFDVKD. The CDR3 protein is CATSVSGANVLTF. Here the CDR3 DNA reads TGTGCCACCAGTGTTAGTGGGGCCAACGTCCTGACTTTC.

In nucleotides, the CDR3 is TGTGCCAGTAGTACCACAGCTGGGGCCAACGTCCTGACTTTC. Residues: CASSTTAGANVLTF. This chain connects TRBV19 to TRBJ2-6; D is unresolved. The CDR3 contains 14 residues. The V gene lost 4 bases and the J gene lost 2 bases, with 6 bases spanning the gap. The V gene's germline CDR1 is LNHDA and CDR2 SQIVND (reference sequence).

V is TRBV19 and J is TRBJ1-4; TRBD1 might be the D (5 bases). The CDR3 consists of 13 residues. Germline V lookup: CDR1 LNHDA, CDR2 SQIVND (reference sequence). V was cut by 8 bases and J by 1 base, with 8 bases left in between. CDR3 loop: CASRDRTNEKLFF. The CDR3 DNA follows: TGTGCCAGTCGTGACAGAACTAATGAAAAACTGTTTTTT.

This CDR3 is CATGPSGRVYEQYF. CDR3 nucleotides: TGTGCCACCGGCCCCAGCGGGAGGGTATACGAGCAGTACTTC. The chain links TRBV6-5 to TRBJ2-7; 10 bases align to TRBD2. In germline, CDR1 is MNHEY, CDR2 SVGAGI. The V gene end was trimmed by 10 bases and the J gene end by 4 bases; junction bases not matched to a gene: 10. The CDR3 has 14 amino acids.

V and J are TRBV5-1 and TRBJ2-4; possibly TRBD1 for D (5 bases). V was pared by 5 bases and J by 2 bases, with 11 bases between. The CDR3 runs 14 residues. Germline assignment: CDR1 SGHRS and CDR2 YFSETQ. The DNA of the CDR3 is TGCGCCAGCAGTGTCAGGGATCCCAAAAACATTCAGTACTTC. Protein sequence: CASSVRDPKNIQYF. The whole variable domain, filled in from reference TRBV5-1 and TRBJ2-4, reads KAGVTQTPRYLIKTRGQQVTLSCSPISGHRSVSWYQQTPGQGLQFLFEYFSETQRNKGNFPGRFSGRQFSNSRSEMNVSTLELGDSALYLCASSVRDPKNIQYFGAGTRLSVL.

The chain recombines TRBV28 with TRBJ1-2; possible D gene TRBD1, 6 bases. Trimming removed 11 bases from V and 0 bases from J, with 19 bases in between. Germline CDR1 reads MDHEN; CDR2 reads SYDVKM. The CDR3 runs 15 residues. CDR3: CAWGRTGRANYGYTF. CDR3 coding DNA: TGTGCCTGGGGTCGAACAGGGAGGGCTAACTATGGCTACACCTTC.

This chain joins TRBV4-2 and TRBJ2-1; D is perhaps TRBD2 (5 bases). Germline CDR1 is LGHNA and CDR2 is YNFKEQ. Trimming left V 2 bases short and J 2 bases short, with 13 bases between. The CDR3 sequence is 16 residues long. CDR3 amino acids: CASSQTLASTYNEQFF. The CDR3 nucleotides are TGTGCCAGCAGCCAAACCCTAGCTTCTACCTACAATGAGCAGTTCTTC.

This clone appeared once. The gene calls are TRBV9 and TRBJ2-1, with 11 positions matching TRBD2. The CDR3 loop spans 13 amino acids. After removal of 3 bases from V and 15 bases from J, the junction contained 8 bases not matched to a gene. CDR1 and CDR2 (germline): SGDLS, YYNGEE. This CDR3 reads CASSAALLAGVFF. CDR3 bases: TGTGCCAGCAGCGCTGCCCTACTAGCGGGAGTGTTCTTC.

This sequence joins TRBV28 and TRBJ2-5; perhaps TRBD2 as D (6 bases). The CDR3 has 14 residues. The V gene lost 8 bases and the J gene lost 6 bases, with 19 bases spanning the gap. CDR1 MDHEN and CDR2 SYDVKM come from the germline V gene. The DNA of the CDR3 is TGTGCCAGCGGCGAGGGAGGAGGAAGGAAGACCCAGTACTTC. Translated, it gives CASGEGGGRKTQYF.

The chain carries TRBV10-1 and TRBJ2-6, with 13 bases aligning to TRBD2. The length of the CDR3 is 18 residues. Germline values: CDR1 WNHNN, CDR2 SYGVQD (reference sequence). The ends lost 8 bases at V and 0 bases at J; junction bases unmatched: 7. The CDR3 reads CASRLAGGLHSGANVLTF. CDR3 nucleotides: TGCGCCAGCCGACTAGCGGGAGGTCTCCACTCTGGGGCCAACGTCCTGACTTTC.

The V and J genes are TRBV7-9 and TRBJ2-4, with a possible D match to TRBD1 (6 bases). The CDR3 consists of 14 residues. Trimming stripped 6 bases from V and 7 bases from J, with 16 bases between. CDR1 and CDR2 (germline): SEHNR, FQNEAQ (reference sequence). CDR3 coding DNA: TGTGCCAGCAGTCCACAGGGCCTCGGGAACATTCAGTACTTC. This sequence encodes CASSPQGLGNIQYF.

This clone was picked up many times. The chain couples TRBV4-3 to TRBJ2-2; tentatively, D is TRBD2 (5 bases). The CDR3 totals 16 residues. Germline values: CDR1 LGHNA, CDR2 YSLEER. V was clipped by 5 bases and J by 0 bases, with 13 bases between them. CDR3: CASSSLGAANTGELFF. In nucleotides, the CDR3 is TGCGCCAGCAGCTCCTTGGGAGCGGCGAACACCGGGGAGCTGTTTTTT.

This rearrangement joins TRBV20-1 to TRBJ2-1, with TRBD1 as a possible D gene (8 bases). Trimming left V 3 bases short and J 8 bases short, with 11 bases between. CDR1 is DFQATT, CDR2 SNEGSKA, per germline (reference sequence). The CDR3 spans 12 residues. CDR3 DNA sequence: TGCAGTGCTAGTACAGGGGGGGATGAGCAGTTCTTC. Translating it yields CSASTGGDEQFF.

This clone showed up just a few times. The chain combines TRBV15 with TRBJ1-2, with D possibly matching TRBD1 (5 bases). Trimming left V 0 bases short and J 5 bases short, with 13 bases between. The length of the CDR3 is 15 residues. CDR1 is LNHNV, CDR2 YYDKDF, per germline (reference sequence). In nucleotides, the CDR3 is TGTGCCACCAGCAGAGATTGGACGGAGGGGTATGGCTACACCTTC. It encodes CATSRDWTEGYGYTF.